Listed below are T cell receptor beta chains from one sample, sequenced in a study of T cell repertoires in ileal Crohn's disease. The data were produced by immunoSEQ multiplex PCR, yet TCRdb's version contains in-frame clones alone and is incomplete. The table records 55,000 to 65,000 clones, about 89% of them present only once. The specimen sequenced was ileal tissue. These receptors originate from an adult with Crohn's disease. The CDR3 runs from the conserved cysteine through the conserved F or W. The D gene is left open where the match is weak. Clone sizes are given selectively: once, few, many, or a class where the clone is expanded.

v_call: TRBV18; d_call: TRBD1; clone_size: -; j_call: TRBJ1-4; cdr3_aa: CASSPLTGTNEKLFF; cdr3_nt: TGTGCCAGCTCTCCGTTGACAGGGACTAATGAAAAACTGTTTTTT
v_call: TRBV27; d_call: TRBD2; clone_size: -; j_call: TRBJ2-5; cdr3_aa: CASSFQRGGETQYF; cdr3_nt: TGTGCCAGCAGTTTCCAGCGGGGGGGTGAGACCCAGTACTTC
v_call: TRBV4-2; d_call: -; clone_size: -; j_call: TRBJ1-1; cdr3_aa: CASSQDISAGEAFF; cdr3_nt: TGTGCCAGCAGCCAAGATATATCTGCAGGGGAAGCTTTCTTT
v_call: TRBV5-6; d_call: TRBD1; clone_size: -; j_call: TRBJ1-2; cdr3_aa: CASSPGQGNYGYTF; cdr3_nt: TGTGCCAGCAGCCCGGGACAGGGAAACTATGGCTACACCTTC
v_call: TRBV19; d_call: TRBD2; clone_size: once; j_call: TRBJ2-7; cdr3_aa: CASSIIPGERGTYEQYF; cdr3_nt: TGTGCCAGTAGTATCATTCCCGGCGAGCGGGGTACCTACGAGCAGTACTTC
v_call: TRBV7-3; d_call: -; clone_size: -; j_call: TRBJ1-1; cdr3_aa: CASSLYGYTEAFF; cdr3_nt: TGTGCCAGCAGCTTATACGGGTACACTGAAGCTTTCTTT
v_call: TRBV5-4; d_call: TRBD2; clone_size: -; j_call: TRBJ2-7; cdr3_aa: CASSLATASGRIVYEQYF; cdr3_nt: TGTGCCAGCAGCTTGGCCACGGCTAGCGGGAGAATCGTATACGAGCAGTACTTC
v_call: TRBV4-2; d_call: -; clone_size: -; j_call: TRBJ2-3; cdr3_aa: CASSQVLGGDTQYF; cdr3_nt: TGTGCCAGCAGCCAAGTGCTAGGCGGGGATACGCAGTATTTT
v_call: TRBV28; d_call: TRBD1; clone_size: -; j_call: TRBJ1-2; cdr3_aa: CASSSRGRTGVYGYTF; cdr3_nt: TGTGCCAGCAGCTCTAGAGGTCGGACAGGCGTCTATGGCTACACCTTC
v_call: TRBV4-3; d_call: -; clone_size: few; j_call: TRBJ1-5; cdr3_aa: CASSQFWEGSQPQHF; cdr3_nt: TGCGCCAGCAGCCAATTCTGGGAGGGTAGTCAGCCCCAGCATTTT
v_call: TRBV5-1; d_call: -; clone_size: -; j_call: TRBJ1-2; cdr3_aa: CASSLGRGYGYTF; cdr3_nt: TGCGCCAGCAGCTTGGGCAGGGGCTATGGCTACACCTTC
v_call: TRBV6-1; d_call: -; clone_size: -; j_call: TRBJ1-6; cdr3_aa: CASSVTGTSYNSPLHF; cdr3_nt: TGTGCCAGCAGTGTAACAGGGACCTCCTATAATTCACCCCTCCACTTT
v_call: TRBV6-1; d_call: -; clone_size: -; j_call: TRBJ1-5; cdr3_aa: CASSADFSNQPQHF; cdr3_nt: TGTGCCAGCAGTGCTGACTTTAGCAATCAGCCCCAGCATTTT
v_call: TRBV5-6; d_call: TRBD1; clone_size: -; j_call: TRBJ2-2; cdr3_aa: CASSFGLGGNTGELFF; cdr3_nt: TGTGCCAGCAGCTTTGGATTAGGGGGCAACACCGGGGAGCTGTTTTTT
v_call: TRBV19; d_call: -; clone_size: -; j_call: TRBJ2-1; cdr3_aa: CASSIALTNEQFF; cdr3_nt: TGTGCCAGTAGTATAGCACTAACCAATGAGCAGTTCTTC
v_call: TRBV5-6; d_call: TRBD2; clone_size: -; j_call: TRBJ2-5; cdr3_aa: CASSLGVSGGLETQYF; cdr3_nt: TGTGCCAGCAGCTTGGGGGTGAGCGGGGGTTTGGAGACCCAGTACTTC
v_call: TRBV11-1; d_call: -; clone_size: -; j_call: TRBJ1-1; cdr3_aa: CASSLGDTEAFF; cdr3_nt: TGTGCCAGCAGCTTAGGAGACACTGAAGCTTTCTTT
v_call: TRBV7-9; d_call: TRBD1; clone_size: few; j_call: TRBJ1-2; cdr3_aa: CASRQTGSYGYTF; cdr3_nt: TGTGCCAGCAGACAGACAGGGAGTTATGGCTACACCTTC
v_call: TRBV6-1; d_call: TRBD2; clone_size: -; j_call: TRBJ2-2; cdr3_aa: CASASGTNTGELFF; cdr3_nt: TGTGCCAGCGCTAGCGGAACGAACACCGGGGAGCTGTTTTTT
v_call: TRBV18; d_call: TRBD1; clone_size: -; j_call: TRBJ1-4; cdr3_aa: CASSPRQGEKLFF; cdr3_nt: TGTGCCAGCTCACCTAGACAGGGTGAAAAACTGTTTTTT
v_call: TRBV10-3; d_call: -; clone_size: once; j_call: TRBJ2-3; cdr3_aa: CAISLNTDTQYF; cdr3_nt: TGTGCCATCAGTCTAAACACAGATACGCAGTATTTT
v_call: TRBV4-3; d_call: TRBD1; clone_size: -; j_call: TRBJ1-2; cdr3_aa: CASSQGDRGGYGYTF; cdr3_nt: TGCGCCAGCAGCCAAGGGGACAGGGGAGGCTATGGCTACACCTTC
v_call: TRBV30; d_call: -; clone_size: -; j_call: TRBJ1-1; cdr3_aa: CAWRRGFPGVPNTEAFF; cdr3_nt: TGTGCCTGGAGGAGGGGGTTCCCCGGGGTACCGAACACTGAAGCTTTCTTT
v_call: TRBV4-2; d_call: -; clone_size: -; j_call: TRBJ1-5; cdr3_aa: CASSQDRVQPQHF; cdr3_nt: TGTGCCAGCAGCCAAGACAGGGTTCAGCCCCAGCATTTT
v_call: TRBV14; d_call: TRBD1; clone_size: once; j_call: TRBJ2-3; cdr3_aa: CASSQATGTRDTQYF; cdr3_nt: TGTGCCAGCAGCCAAGCGACAGGGACGAGGGATACGCAGTATTTT
v_call: TRBV12-2; d_call: -; clone_size: -; j_call: TRBJ2-2; cdr3_aa: CASRLALYLYSNTGELFF; cdr3_nt: TGTGCAAGTCGCTTAGCTCTATATCTGTACTCGAACACCGGGGAGCTGTTTTTT
v_call: TRBV7-9; d_call: TRBD1; clone_size: few; j_call: TRBJ1-1; cdr3_aa: CASSWDRGEAFF; cdr3_nt: TGTGCCAGCAGCTGGGACAGGGGGGAAGCTTTCTTT
v_call: TRBV5-1; d_call: TRBD2; clone_size: -; j_call: TRBJ2-3; cdr3_aa: CASSLGLAGDSDTQYF; cdr3_nt: TGCGCCAGCAGCTTGGGACTAGCGGGGGATTCAGATACGCAGTATTTT
v_call: TRBV29-1; d_call: -; clone_size: -; j_call: TRBJ1-6; cdr3_aa: CSVAGNNSPLHF; cdr3_nt: TGCAGCGTTGCGGGGAATAATTCACCCCTCCACTTT
v_call: TRBV27; d_call: -; clone_size: -; j_call: TRBJ1-1; cdr3_aa: CASTRGPNTEAFF; cdr3_nt: TGTGCCAGCACAAGGGGTCCTAACACTGAAGCTTTCTTT
v_call: TRBV4-1; d_call: TRBD1; clone_size: -; j_call: TRBJ1-2; cdr3_aa: CASSRDREGYGYTF; cdr3_nt: TGCGCCAGCAGCCGGGACAGGGAGGGCTATGGCTACACCTTC
v_call: TRBV19; d_call: TRBD1; clone_size: -; j_call: TRBJ1-6; cdr3_aa: CASQKRDREHSPLHF; cdr3_nt: TGTGCCAGCCAGAAAAGGGACAGGGAACATTCACCCCTCCACTTT
v_call: TRBV7-9; d_call: TRBD1; clone_size: once; j_call: TRBJ2-1; cdr3_aa: CASSPAGGRGWNEQFF; cdr3_nt: TGTGCCAGCAGCCCGGCAGGGGGCCGGGGTTGGAATGAGCAGTTCTTC
v_call: TRBV18; d_call: -; clone_size: -; j_call: TRBJ2-5; cdr3_aa: CASSPPVRDRQETQYF; cdr3_nt: TGTGCCAGCTCACCACCAGTCCGTGACAGACAAGAGACCCAGTACTTC
v_call: TRBV5-4; d_call: TRBD1; clone_size: once; j_call: TRBJ2-5; cdr3_aa: CASRADRGQQETQYF; cdr3_nt: TGTGCCAGCCGTGCCGACAGGGGGCAGCAAGAGACCCAGTACTTC
v_call: TRBV2; d_call: TRBD1; clone_size: -; j_call: TRBJ2-2; cdr3_aa: CASRGDRTTGELFF; cdr3_nt: TGTGCCAGCAGGGGGGACAGGACCACCGGGGAGCTGTTTTTT
v_call: TRBV19; d_call: TRBD1; clone_size: -; j_call: TRBJ1-4; cdr3_aa: CASSLQGNLAANEKLFF; cdr3_nt: TGTGCCAGTAGCCTACAGGGGAATTTAGCAGCTAATGAAAAACTGTTTTTT
v_call: TRBV5-1; d_call: TRBD2; clone_size: -; j_call: TRBJ2-1; cdr3_aa: CASSLGTSYNEQFF; cdr3_nt: TGCGCCAGCAGCTTGGGGACTAGCTACAATGAGCAGTTCTTC
v_call: TRBV9; d_call: TRBD2; clone_size: -; j_call: TRBJ2-2; cdr3_aa: CASSASGDNTGELFF; cdr3_nt: TGTGCCAGCAGCGCGAGCGGGGATAACACCGGGGAGCTGTTTTTT
v_call: TRBV7-8; d_call: -; clone_size: -; j_call: TRBJ2-1; cdr3_aa: CASSPAGDEQFF; cdr3_nt: TGTGCCAGCAGCCCTGCGGGCGATGAGCAGTTCTTC
v_call: TRBV29-1; d_call: -; clone_size: once; j_call: TRBJ1-1; cdr3_aa: CSVAKTRDTEAFF; cdr3_nt: TGCAGCGTGGCGAAGACTCGGGACACTGAAGCTTTCTTT
v_call: TRBV6-1; d_call: -; clone_size: once; j_call: TRBJ1-1; cdr3_aa: CASTNRQSTEAFF; cdr3_nt: TGTGCCAGCACGAACCGACAGAGCACTGAAGCTTTCTTT